A single sample gave rise to the 23 T cell receptor beta chains below, sequenced in a study of blood T cell repertoires in COVID-19. TCRdb's copy holds only in-frame clones and misses some; the assay was immunoSEQ multiplex PCR. The sample has 90,000 or so clones; roughly 86% are singletons. The sequencing sample was made of peripheral blood. The receptor set was obtained from a human donor in a cohort sampled during active COVID-19.

The V and J genes are TRBV24-1 and TRBJ2-5; no definite D call. With 3 bases removed from V and 2 bases from J, the gap between germline ends came to 6 bases. There are 13 residues in the CDR3. In germline, CDR1 is KGHDR, CDR2 SFDVKD. The CDR3 DNA reads as TGTGCCACCAGTGATCCCCTACAAGAGACCCAGTACTTC. This encodes CATSDPLQETQYF.

This rearrangement joins TRBV19 to TRBJ1-5; TRBD1 aligns across 7 bases. This CDR3 spans 16 amino acids. CDR1 LNHDA and CDR2 SQIVND come from the germline V gene (reference sequence). Unmatched junction bases numbered 8, after V lost 3 bases and J lost 3 bases. CDR3 region: CASSILTGIDNQPQHF. CDR3 DNA: TGTGCCAGTAGTATTTTGACAGGGATCGACAATCAGCCCCAGCATTTT.

This chain joins TRBV7-8 and TRBJ2-5, with D possibly being TRBD2 (6 bases). The CDR3 consists of 15 residues. Trimming removed 4 bases at V and 5 bases at J, with 17 bases between. Germline V gene sequence: CDR1 SGHVS, CDR2 FQNEAQ. CDR3 loop: CASSSVAGMRETQYF. CDR3 nucleotide sequence: TGTGCCAGCAGCTCCGTGGCGGGGATGAGGGAGACCCAGTACTTC. Based on the CDR3 plus reference TRBV7-8 and TRBJ2-5, the full variable domain is GAGVSQSPRYKVAKRGQDVALRCDPISGHVSLFWYQQALGQGPEFLTYFQNEAQLDKSGLPSDRFFAERPEGSVSTLKIQRTQQEDSAVYLCASSSVAGMRETQYFGPGTRLLVL.

The CDR3 region has the DNA TGTGCCAGCAGCCAAGAGGGGGACTTCGGAGGGTCTGAGCAGTTCTTC. Protein product: CASSQEGDFGGSEQFF. The V call is TRBV3-1 (or the pseudogene TRBV3-2), the J call TRBJ2-1; a possible D gene is TRBD2 (6 bases). Per germline, CDR1 LGHDT and CDR2 YNNKEL (reference sequence). There are 16 residues in the CDR3. V dropped 0 bases and J dropped 9 bases, with 18 bases sitting between them.

The rearrangement links TRBV6-5 to TRBJ2-5; maybe TRBD1 (6 bases). CDR1 MNHEY and CDR2 SVGAGI come from the germline V gene. The CDR3 spans 15 residues. V shed 6 bases and J shed 5 bases, with 19 bases lying between them. The CDR3 region is CASSPGHSLLETQYF. CDR3 DNA: TGTGCCAGCAGCCCGGGACACTCGTTGCTTGAGACCCAGTACTTC.

The chain employs TRBV28 and TRBJ2-3; TRBD2 aligns across 8 bases. The CDR3 consists of 16 residues. Per the germline V gene, CDR1 is MDHEN and CDR2 is SYDVKM. Unmatched junction bases numbered 8, after V lost 3 bases and J lost 3 bases. CDR3 sequence (DNA): TGTGCCAGCAGTTTCCGGGGGGGGCTTCGGACAGATACGCAGTATTTT. Its protein product is CASSFRGGLRTDTQYF.

The chain combines TRBV6-5 with TRBJ1-1; D not resolved. Trimming stripped 6 bases from V and 0 bases from J, with 11 bases between. The germline gives CDR1 MNHEY, CDR2 SVGAGI. This CDR3 has 14 residues. CDR3 in DNA: TGTGCCAGCAGAATCGGAGAAATGAACACTGAAGCTTTCTTT. This encodes CASRIGEMNTEAFF.

The chain joins TRBV28 to TRBJ1-5, with D possibly being TRBD1 (5 bases). Germline CDR1 MDHEN, CDR2 SYDVKM. Between the trimmed V and J ends, which lost 3 bases and 7 bases, there was a span of 19 bases. The CDR3 extends over 16 amino acids. As DNA, the CDR3 is TGTGCCAGCAGTTTTGACAGAAGACCTATAGACCAGCCCCAGCATTTT. Translated: CASSFDRRPIDQPQHF.

Remarks on this clone: Germline and junction disagree at one end, which may indicate a read error. The chain employs TRBV28 and TRBJ2-7; perhaps TRBD2 as D (5 bases). CDR1 is MDHEN, CDR2 SYDVKM, per germline. The CDR3 consists of 12 residues. DNA for the CDR3: TGTGCCAGCCGAAACATTGAGGGTAGAATGGACTTC. Amino acid sequence: CASRNIEGRMDF.

This clone was seen a single time. The chain is built from TRBV7-9 and TRBJ2-5, with 8 bases that match TRBD2. Trimming removed 5 bases from V and 5 bases from J; junction bases left unmatched: 13. The CDR3 is made up of 16 amino acids. Germline CDR1 and CDR2: SEHNR and FQNEAQ (reference sequence). The CDR3 bases are TGTGCCAGCAGCGGGGGACTAGAACCGACGAAGGAGACCCAGTACTTC. This sequence encodes CASSGGLEPTKETQYF.

The chain is built from TRBV18 and TRBJ1-5, with 12 bases fitting TRBD1. Germline CDR1 KGHSH, CDR2 LQKENI. J lost 7 bases, V lost 4 bases, and 5 bases had no gene match. This CDR3 has 15 residues. Written as DNA, the CDR3 is TGTGCCAGCTCACGGGACAGGGGGCCGGGGCAGCCCCAGCATTTT. Translating gives CASSRDRGPGQPQHF.

The J gene is TRBJ2-3, the V gene TRBV6-1; 8 bases match TRBD2. The V segment lost 1 base and the J segment 1 base; nucleotides outside the gene matches: 13. Germline V gene sequence: CDR1 MNHNS, CDR2 SASEGT. The CDR3 length is 19 residues. The CDR3 nucleotides are TGTGCCAGCAGTGAAGGGTGGCTAGCGGGTTCTAGGGGCACAGATACGCAGTATTTT. This sequence encodes CASSEGWLAGSRGTDTQYF.

CDR3 amino acids: CASSTQGNQPQHF. CDR3 in DNA: TGTGCCAGCAGTACTCAGGGGAATCAGCCCCAGCATTTT. V is TRBV6-5 and J is TRBJ1-5; tentative D call: TRBD1 (6 bases). Trimming left V 5 bases short and J 4 bases short, with 9 bases between. Per germline, CDR1 MNHEY and CDR2 SVGAGI. This CDR3 has 13 residues.

The chain has TRBV2 and TRBJ1-2; 7 bases map to TRBD1. The CDR3 is made up of 17 amino acids. Germline V lookup: CDR1 SNHLY, CDR2 FYNNEI. The ends lost 3 bases at V and 5 bases at J; junction bases unmatched: 15. CDR3 residues: CASSERNPRTGAYGYTF. The CDR3, as DNA: TGTGCCAGCAGTGAGAGGAATCCTAGGACAGGTGCATATGGCTACACCTTC.

The CDR3 here is CASSPPGFAGEKLFF. The CDR3 DNA sequence: TGTGCCAGCTCACCACCGGGTTTTGCGGGGGAAAAACTGTTTTTT. V usage is TRBV18 and J usage is TRBJ1-4, with D uncertain. The CDR3 is 15 residues long. The germline V gene encodes CDR1 KGHSH and CDR2 LQKENI. With 0 bases removed from V and 8 bases from J, the gap between germline ends came to 13 bases. Looking up the rest from reference TRBV18 and TRBJ1-4 gives the full variable domain: NAGVMQNPRHLVRRRGQEARLRCSPMKGHSHVYWYRQLPEEGLKFMVYLQKENIIDESGMPKERFSAEFPKEGPSILRIQQVVRGDSAAYFCASSPPGFAGEKLFFGSGTQLSVL.

The rearrangement links TRBV3-1 (or the pseudogene TRBV3-2) to TRBJ2-5; 8 nucleotides align to TRBD1. The CDR3 is made up of 14 amino acids. Germline CDR1 LGHDT, CDR2 YNNKEL (reference sequence). V was clipped by 6 bases and J by 5 bases; unmatched bases: 8. CDR3 loop: CASRDQGAGETQYF. The CDR3 coding sequence is TGTGCCAGCAGAGACCAGGGGGCGGGGGAGACCCAGTACTTC.

V is TRBV7-2 and J is TRBJ2-7; D might be TRBD1 (6 bases). Trimming removed 4 bases from V and 3 bases from J, with 13 bases in between. Germline CDR1 and CDR2: SGHTA and FQGNSA. The CDR3 is 14 amino acids. CDR3 sequence: CASSSSGHRYEQYF. The DNA of the CDR3 is TGTGCCAGCAGCTCATCGGGACACCGCTACGAGCAGTACTTC.

As to this clone: At one end, the junction sequence differs from germline, possibly due to a read error. The chain joins TRBV28 to TRBJ1-4; D is possibly TRBD1 (6 bases). This CDR3 comprises 14 residues. From germline, CDR1 is MDHEN and CDR2 SYDVKM. CDR3 amino acids: CASSPEGGAIFVLF. DNA for the CDR3: TGTGCCAGCAGTCCGGAGGGGGGGGCCATTTTCGTACTTTTT.

The J gene is TRBJ2-7, the V gene TRBV6-5, with 10 bases that match TRBD1. Germline values: CDR1 MNHEY, CDR2 SVGAGI. CDR3 length equals 13 residues. The CDR3 DNA follows: TGTTCCGCCCGGGACAGGGGTTCCTACGAGCAGTACTTC. Amino acid sequence: CSARDRGSYEQYF.

The chain uses TRBV7-3 and TRBJ1-2; D might be TRBD1 (6 bases). Germline V CDR1 and CDR2: SGHTA, FQGTGA. The CDR3 is made up of 12 amino acids. With 4 bases removed from V and 5 bases from J, the gap between germline ends came to 8 bases. The CDR3 DNA is TGTGCCAGCAGCTCACAGGGTTATGGCTACACCTTC. It is translated as CASSSQGYGYTF. Based on the CDR3 plus reference TRBV7-3 and TRBJ1-2, the full variable domain is GAGVSQTPSNKVTEKGKYVELRCDPISGHTALYWYRQSLGQGPEFLIYFQGTGAADDSGLPNDRFFAVRPEGSVSTLKIQRTERGDSAVYLCASSSQGYGYTFGSGTRLTVV.

This chain uses TRBV15 with TRBJ2-1, with 7 bases aligning to TRBD1. This CDR3 is built from 15 residues. Germline CDR1 and CDR2: LNHNV and YYDKDF (reference sequence). Trimming at V came to 7 bases and at J to 0 bases, leaving 6 bases not matched to a gene. The DNA for the CDR3 is TGTGCCACCACCGCAGGGGGTATCTCCTACAATGAGCAGTTCTTC. It yields the protein CATTAGGISYNEQFF.

This clone has only one observation. This chain links TRBV7-2 with TRBJ1-1; TRBD1 agrees at 10 bases. CDR1 SGHTA and CDR2 FQGNSA come from the germline V gene. V lost 3 bases, J lost 0 bases, and 4 bases stayed unmatched. CDR3 length: 16 residues. The CDR3 bases are TGTGCCAGCAGCTTGAGGACAGGGGGGATGAACACTGAAGCTTTCTTT. Protein product: CASSLRTGGMNTEAFF. The entire variable domain, with the rest obtained from reference TRBV7-2 and TRBJ1-1, is as follows: GAGVSQSPSNKVTEKGKDVELRCDPISGHTALYWYRQSLGQGLEFLIYFQGNSAPDKSGLPSDRFSAERTGGSVSTLTIQRTQQEDSAVYLCASSLRTGGMNTEAFFGQGTRLTVV.

The V gene is TRBV25-1, the J gene TRBJ1-2, with TRBD1 matching over 9 bases. After removal of 6 bases from V and 5 bases from J, the junction contained 10 bases not matched to a gene. This CDR3 spans 15 amino acids. Germline loops: CDR1 MGHDK, CDR2 SYGVNS. CDR3 nucleotides: TGTGCCAGCAGGAAACAGGGGGCGCTAGTTTATGGCTACACCTTC. The encoded protein is CASRKQGALVYGYTF.